The subject of this entry is one T cell receptor beta chain. Authors' analysis steps: Reference gene primer amplification in the assay estimated nucleated cell counts. Generated by immunoSEQ multiplex PCR, the TCRdb table keeps only in-frame clones and is missing some. Clone size and the V and J calls come from that table; the DNA yielded D and trimming. The top ten hold approximately 2% of the sample, which has roughly 150,000 clones, more than 80% seen once. These data originate in a study of blood T cell repertoires in COVID-19. Study at large: Donors in the United States, Italy and Spain gave samples during acute or convalescent COVID-19. Sample material is recorded as cDNA or gDNA derived from T cells, B-cell-depleted T cells, or PBMCs.

In germline, CDR1 is SGDLS, CDR2 YYNGEE. Trimming removed 3 bases from V and 4 bases from J, with 10 bases in between. CDR3 length: 13 amino acids. Seattle enrolled patients during active infection and tracked them longitudinally. This TCR derives from a woman aged 55 to 70 with COVID-19, enrolled during active disease. The V gene is TRBV9, the J gene TRBJ1-1; no definite D call. The sample consisted of peripheral blood. The CDR3 reads CASSAEFRTEAFF. The CDR3 coding sequence is TGTGCCAGCAGCGCCGAGTTTCGCACTGAAGCTTTCTTT. Drawing the rest from reference TRBV9 and TRBJ1-1, the complete variable domain is DSGVTQTPKHLITATGQRVTLRCSPRSGDLSVYWYQQSLDQGLQFLIQYYNGEERAKGNILERFSAQQFPDLHSELNLSSLELGDSALYFCASSAEFRTEAFFGQGTRLTVV.